Described below is a single TCR beta chain sequence and its context. The protocol was immunoSEQ multiplex PCR, while the TCRdb copy is restricted to in-frame clones and leaves out a portion. In the table there are about 680,000 clones, 55% to 85% of which are singletons. This sample is part of a study of shared clonotypes between healthy human individuals. Study background: Three CD4 naive, three CD4 memory, two CD8 naive and one CD8 memory plate were used per donor.

CD4+ cells were split into CD45RA+ naive and CD45RA-negative memory subsets. Losses at the gene ends were 5 bases for V and 4 bases for J; bases not matched to a gene: 6. Germline V gene data show CDR1 as SGHKS and CDR2 as YYEKEE (reference sequence). CDR3 length equals 14 residues. The TCR sequence derives from a woman in her 30s in good health. The chain has TRBV5-5 and TRBJ2-5; TRBD1 aligns across 9 bases. The sample comprised memory CD4+ T cells sorted from blood. This sample's subset: CD45RA-negative fraction. CDR3 sequence reads: CASSLQGARETQYF. The CDR3 nucleotides read TGTGCCAGCAGTTTACAGGGGGCGAGAGAGACCCAGTACTTC.